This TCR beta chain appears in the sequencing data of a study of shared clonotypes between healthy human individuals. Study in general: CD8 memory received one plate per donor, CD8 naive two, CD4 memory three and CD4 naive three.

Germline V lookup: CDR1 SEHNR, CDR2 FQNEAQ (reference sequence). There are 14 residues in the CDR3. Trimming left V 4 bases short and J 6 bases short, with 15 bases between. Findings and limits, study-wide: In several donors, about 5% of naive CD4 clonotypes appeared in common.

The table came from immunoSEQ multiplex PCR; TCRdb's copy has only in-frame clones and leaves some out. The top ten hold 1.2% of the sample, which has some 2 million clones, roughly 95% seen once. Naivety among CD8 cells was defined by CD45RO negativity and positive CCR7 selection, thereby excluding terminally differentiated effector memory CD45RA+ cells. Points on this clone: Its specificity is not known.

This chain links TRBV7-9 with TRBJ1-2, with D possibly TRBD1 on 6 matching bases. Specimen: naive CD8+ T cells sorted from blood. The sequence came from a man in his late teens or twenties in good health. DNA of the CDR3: TGTGCCAGCAGCTATAGCATGGGGGCGAATGGCTACACCTTC. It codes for CASSYSMGANGYTF.